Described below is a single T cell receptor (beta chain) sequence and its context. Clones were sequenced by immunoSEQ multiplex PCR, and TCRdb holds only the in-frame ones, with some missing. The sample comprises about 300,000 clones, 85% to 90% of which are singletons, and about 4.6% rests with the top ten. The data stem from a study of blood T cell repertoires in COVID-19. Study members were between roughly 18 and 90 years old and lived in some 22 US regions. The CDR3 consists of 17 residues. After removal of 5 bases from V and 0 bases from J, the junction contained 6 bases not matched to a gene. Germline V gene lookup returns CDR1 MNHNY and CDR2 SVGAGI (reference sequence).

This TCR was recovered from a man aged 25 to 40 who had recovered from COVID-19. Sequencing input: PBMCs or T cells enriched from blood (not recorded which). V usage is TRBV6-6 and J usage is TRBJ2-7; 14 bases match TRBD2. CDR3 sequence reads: CASSRGLAGGLSYEQYF. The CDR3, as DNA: TGTGCCAGCAGTCGTGGACTAGCGGGGGGCCTCTCCTACGAGCAGTACTTC.